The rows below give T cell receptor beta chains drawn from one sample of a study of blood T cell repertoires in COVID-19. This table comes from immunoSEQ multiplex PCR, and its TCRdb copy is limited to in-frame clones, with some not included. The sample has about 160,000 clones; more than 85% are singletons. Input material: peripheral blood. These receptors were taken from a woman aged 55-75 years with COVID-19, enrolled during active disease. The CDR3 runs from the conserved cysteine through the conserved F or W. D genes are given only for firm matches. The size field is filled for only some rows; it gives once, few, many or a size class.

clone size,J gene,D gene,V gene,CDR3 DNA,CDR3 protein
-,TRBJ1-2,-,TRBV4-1,TGCGCCAGCAACCCAGGGACTAACTATGGCTACACCTTC,CASNPGTNYGYTF
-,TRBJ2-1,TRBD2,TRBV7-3,TGTGCCAGCAGCTCCGTAGCGGGGGGGCGGAATGAGCAGTTCTTC,CASSSVAGGRNEQFF
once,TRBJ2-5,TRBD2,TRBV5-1,TGCGCCAGCAACCTAGCGGGGGGCCAAGAGACCCAGTACTTC,CASNLAGGQETQYF
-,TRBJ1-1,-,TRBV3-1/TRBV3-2,TGTGCCAGCAGCCAGCTTAAAGGGAGCACTGAAGCTTTCTTT,CASSQLKGSTEAFF
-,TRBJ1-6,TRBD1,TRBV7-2,TGTGCCAGCAGACCTCCGACAGGGGGCAATTCACCCCTCCACTTT,CASRPPTGGNSPLHF
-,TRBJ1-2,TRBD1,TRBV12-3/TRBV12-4,TGTGCCAGCAGTCCGACAGGGGGCCGTGGCTACACCTTC,CASSPTGGRGYTF
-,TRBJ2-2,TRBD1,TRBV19,TGTGCCAGTAGGAGACCGGGACAGACCTCCACCGGGGAGCTGTTTTTT,CASRRPGQTSTGELFF
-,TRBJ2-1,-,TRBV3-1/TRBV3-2,TGTGCCAGCAGCCAAGTGGGCGGGGAATTGGGAAATGAGCAGTTCTTC,CASSQVGGELGNEQFF
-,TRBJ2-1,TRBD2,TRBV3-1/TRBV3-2,TGTGCCAGCAGCCAAGATTTTACTAGCGGGGGGCAGCGGTTCTTC,CASSQDFTSGGQRFF
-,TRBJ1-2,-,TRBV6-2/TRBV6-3,TGTGCCAGCAGTTCCTTGGGACTAGCGGGAGTCTCAGGGGGCTACACCTTC,CASSSLGLAGVSGGYTF
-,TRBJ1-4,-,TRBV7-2,TGTGCCAGCAGCTTAGTCCCGGAGTACGAAAAACTGTTTTTT,CASSLVPEYEKLFF
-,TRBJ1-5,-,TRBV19,TGTGCCAGTAGTCCCGATTTGAGGGCCCCCCAGCATTTT,CASSPDLRAPQHF
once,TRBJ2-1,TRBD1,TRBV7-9,TGTGCCAGCAGCCCTAGGGGAGGACAGGGCTACAATGAGCAGTTCTTC,CASSPRGGQGYNEQFF
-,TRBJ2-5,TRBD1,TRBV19,TGTGCCAGTAGACCTCCCCCGGGACAGGCGGGAGAGACCCAGTACTTC,CASRPPPGQAGETQYF
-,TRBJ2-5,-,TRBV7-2,TGTGCCAGCAGCAAAAGACGGGACCAAGAGACCCAGTACTTC,CASSKRRDQETQYF
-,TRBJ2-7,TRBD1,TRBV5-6,TGTGCCAGCAGCCTTCTGGACAGGGACCACGAGCAGTACTTC,CASSLLDRDHEQYF
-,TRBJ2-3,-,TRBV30,TGTGCCTGGAGTGAGCTATCCTCTAGCACAGATACGCAGTATTTT,CAWSELSSSTDTQYF